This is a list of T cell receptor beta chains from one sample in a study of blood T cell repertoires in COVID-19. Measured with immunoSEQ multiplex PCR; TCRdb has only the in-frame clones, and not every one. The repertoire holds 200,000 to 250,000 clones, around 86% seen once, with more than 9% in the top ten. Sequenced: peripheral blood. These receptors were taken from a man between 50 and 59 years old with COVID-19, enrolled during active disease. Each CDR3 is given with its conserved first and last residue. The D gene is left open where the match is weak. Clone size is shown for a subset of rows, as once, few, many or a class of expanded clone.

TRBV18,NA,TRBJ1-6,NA,CASSPKEVNSPLHF,TGTGCCAGCTCACCAAAGGAGGTTAATTCACCCCTCCACTTT
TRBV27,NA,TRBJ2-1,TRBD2,CASSLWTGGPYNEQFF,TGTGCCAGCAGTTTATGGACGGGAGGTCCCTACAATGAGCAGTTCTTC
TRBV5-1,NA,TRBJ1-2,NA,CASSPGRGGYTF,TGCGCCAGCAGCCCGGGGAGGGGCGGCTACACCTTC
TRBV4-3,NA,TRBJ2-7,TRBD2,CASSQDIPLTSGGEQYF,TGCGCCAGCAGCCAAGATATTCCCTTGACTAGCGGGGGAGAGCAGTACTTC
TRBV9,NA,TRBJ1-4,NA,CASSKRGTNEKLFF,TGTGCCAGCAGCAAACGGGGTACTAATGAAAAACTGTTTTTT
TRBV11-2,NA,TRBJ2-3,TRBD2,CASSFFSGGGTSTDTQYF,TGTGCCAGCAGCTTTTTTTCTGGCGGGGGTACTAGCACAGATACGCAGTATTTT
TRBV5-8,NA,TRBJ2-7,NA,CASSLVRSAGNRDEQYF,TGTGCCAGCAGCTTGGTACGTTCCGCGGGCAATAGAGACGAGCAGTACTTC
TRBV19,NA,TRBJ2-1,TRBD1,CASSPLSGVQGIEDEQFF,TGTGCCAGTAGTCCTCTCTCCGGGGTACAGGGGATTGAGGATGAGCAGTTCTTC
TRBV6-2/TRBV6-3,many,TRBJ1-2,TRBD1,CASSDPGGQNYGYTF,TGTGCCAGCAGTGACCCAGGGGGACAGAACTATGGCTACACCTTC
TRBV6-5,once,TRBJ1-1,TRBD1,CASSAGTGGTEAFF,TGTGCCAGCAGCGCCGGGACAGGGGGCACTGAAGCTTTCTTT
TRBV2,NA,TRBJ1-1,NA,CASMRSEAFF,TGTGCCAGCATGCGCTCTGAAGCTTTCTTT
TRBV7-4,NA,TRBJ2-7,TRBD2,CASSLGLAGAEQYF,TGTGCCAGCAGCTTAGGCCTAGCGGGAGCCGAGCAGTACTTC
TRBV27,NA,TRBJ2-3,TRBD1,CASIRTGATDTQYF,TGTGCCAGCATCCGGACAGGGGCCACAGATACGCAGTATTTT
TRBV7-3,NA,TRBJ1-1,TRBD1,CASSQSPGTGATEAFF,TGTGCCAGCAGCCAATCGCCCGGGACAGGGGCCACTGAAGCTTTCTTT
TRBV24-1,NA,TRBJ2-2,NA,CATSDLPTGSNTGELFF,TGTGCCACCAGTGATCTCCCAACAGGGTCGAACACCGGGGAGCTGTTTTTT
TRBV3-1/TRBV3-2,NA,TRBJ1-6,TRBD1,CASSQDFGRGIGSYNSPLHF,TGTGCCAGCAGCCAAGATTTTGGCAGGGGGATTGGGTCCTATAATTCACCCCTCCACTTT
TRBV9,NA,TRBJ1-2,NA,CASSRGGDYGYTF,TGTGCCAGCAGTCGGGGCGGGGACTATGGCTACACCTTC
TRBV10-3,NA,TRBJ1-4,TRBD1,CAISDGNRGNEKLFF,TGTGCCATCAGTGATGGGAACAGGGGCAATGAAAAACTGTTTTTT
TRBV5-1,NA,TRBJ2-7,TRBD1,CASSSTGTGAEQYF,TGCGCCAGCAGCTCGACCGGGACAGGGGCCGAGCAGTACTTC
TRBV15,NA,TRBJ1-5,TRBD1,CATSKTGNQPQHF,TGTGCCACCAGCAAGACAGGGAATCAGCCCCAGCATTTT
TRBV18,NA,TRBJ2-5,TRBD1,CASSPPGTGGVYQETQYF,TGTGCCAGCTCACCACCCGGGACAGGGGGCGTTTATCAGGAGACCCAGTACTTC
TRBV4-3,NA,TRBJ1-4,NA,CASSQTLTLGNANEKLFF,TGCGCCAGCAGCCAGACCCTTACACTCGGGAACGCTAATGAAAAACTGTTTTTT
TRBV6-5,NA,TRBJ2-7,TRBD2,CASSSPGLALYEQYF,TGTGCCAGCAGTTCGCCGGGACTAGCGTTATACGAGCAGTACTTC
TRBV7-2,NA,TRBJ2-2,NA,CASSPTSNTGELFF,TGTGCCAGCAGCCCAACATCGAACACCGGGGAGCTGTTTTTT